The source of this TCR beta chain is a study of blood T cell repertoires in COVID-19. Study at large: The analysed material was cDNA or gDNA that came from T cells, B-cell-depleted T cells, or PBMCs.

V gave up 1 base and J gave up 2 bases, with 11 bases separating them. The CDR3 has 15 residues. Germline loops: CDR1 SGHRS, CDR2 YFSETQ. Repertoires were generated with immunoSEQ multiplex PCR, while TCRdb's copy carries only in-frame clones and drops some. The sample has about 110,000 clones, over 80% seen once. The specimen sequenced was peripheral blood. The chain uses TRBV5-1 and TRBJ2-3; a possible D gene is TRBD1 (5 bases). The receptor comes from a woman in her seventies with acute or convalescent COVID-19. The CDR3 DNA sequence: TGCGCCAGCAGCTTGCAAGGGGCCAACACAGATACGCAGTATTTT. Its translation is CASSLQGANTDTQYF.